This entry concerns a single TCR beta chain. Its antigen remains unknown. These data are taken from a study of CD8 T cells in ankylosing spondylitis. Study-wide points: A TCR beta motif of roughly 8 highly homologous variants appeared characteristic of ankylosing spondylitis blood. Reports say disease-linked clones showed up significantly more in matched ankylosing spondylitis synovial fluid.

CDR1 is MNHNS and CDR2 is SASEGT in the germline V gene. V lost 1 base to trimming and J lost 2 bases, with 9 bases between them. CDR3 length equals 15 residues. TCRdb reprocessed the 5' RACE reads with MiXCR, giving one entry per CDR3 protein. The sample records 470,000 or so distinct CDR3 sequences, about 24% being singletons. Specimen: blood, either unsorted or a sorted T cell fraction (not recorded which). V gene TRBV6-1 combines with J gene TRBJ2-1; no clear D. The receptor comes from a male donor with ankylosing spondylitis. CDR3 bases: TGTGCCAGCAGTGAAGAAGCAGGAGCCTACAATGAGCAGTTCTTC. This gives the protein CASSEEAGAYNEQFF.